This T cell receptor (beta chain) was captured in a study of identical twins. Study-wide points: Insertions ran lower in abundant cord blood beta clonotypes, though not in memory repertoires. Zero-insertion results could be subject to partial confounding by invariant MAIT and iNKT cells.

The CDR3 is 15 amino acids. The V gene end was trimmed by 1 base and the J gene end by 7 bases; junction bases not matched to a gene: 5. Germline assignment: CDR1 LGHDT and CDR2 YNNKEL (reference sequence). This clonotype was observed at least ten times. The antigen is not known. One entry per CDR3 protein, called by TCRdb with MiXCR from the 5' RACE reads. Counted here are 350,000 to 500,000 distinct CDR3 sequences, approximately 17% occurring once; the ten biggest clones make up less than 15%. Sequencing was carried out using naive T cells sorted from blood. The rearrangement joins TRBV3-1 to TRBJ2-2, with TRBD1 matching 8 bases. The TCR originated in a man aged 45-65 years in good health. CDR3 loop: CASSQGTGLGGELFF. Written as DNA, the CDR3 is TGTGCCAGCAGCCAAGGGACAGGGCTCGGCGGGGAGCTGTTTTTT.